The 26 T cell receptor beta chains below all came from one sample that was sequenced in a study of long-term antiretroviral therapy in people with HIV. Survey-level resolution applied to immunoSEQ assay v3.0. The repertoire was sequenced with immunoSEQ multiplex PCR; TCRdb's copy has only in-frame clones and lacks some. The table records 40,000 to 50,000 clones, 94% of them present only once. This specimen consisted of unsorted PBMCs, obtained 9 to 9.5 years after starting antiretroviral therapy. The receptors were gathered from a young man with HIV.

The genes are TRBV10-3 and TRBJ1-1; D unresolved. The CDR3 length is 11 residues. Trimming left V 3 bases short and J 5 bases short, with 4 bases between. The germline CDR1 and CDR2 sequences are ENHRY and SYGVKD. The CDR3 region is CAISEATEAFF. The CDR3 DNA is TGTGCCATCAGTGAAGCGACTGAAGCTTTCTTT.

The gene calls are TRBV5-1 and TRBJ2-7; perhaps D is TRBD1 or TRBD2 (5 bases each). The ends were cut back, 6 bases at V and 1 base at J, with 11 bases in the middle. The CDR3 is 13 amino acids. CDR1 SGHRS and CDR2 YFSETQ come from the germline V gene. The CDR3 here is CASKGTDSYEQYF. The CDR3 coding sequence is TGCGCCAGCAAGGGGACGGATTCCTACGAGCAGTACTTC.

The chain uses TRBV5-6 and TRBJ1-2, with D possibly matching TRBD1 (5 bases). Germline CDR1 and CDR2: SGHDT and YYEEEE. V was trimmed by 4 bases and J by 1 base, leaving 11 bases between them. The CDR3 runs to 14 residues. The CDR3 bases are TGTGCCAGCAGCCGTGGGACGGTTAACTATGGCTACACCTTC. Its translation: CASSRGTVNYGYTF.

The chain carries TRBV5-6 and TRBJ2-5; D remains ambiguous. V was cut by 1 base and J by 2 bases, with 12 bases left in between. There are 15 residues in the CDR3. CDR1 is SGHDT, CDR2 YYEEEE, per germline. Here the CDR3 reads CASSLKTTSQETQYF. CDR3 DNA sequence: TGTGCCAGCAGCTTGAAGACAACTTCTCAAGAGACCCAGTACTTC.

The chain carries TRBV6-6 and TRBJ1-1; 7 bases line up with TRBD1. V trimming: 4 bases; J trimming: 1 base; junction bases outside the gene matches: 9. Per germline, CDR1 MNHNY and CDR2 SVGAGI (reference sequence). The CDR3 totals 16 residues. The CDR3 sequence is CASSSGQVRGNTEAFF. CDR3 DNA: TGTGCCAGCAGTTCCGGACAGGTGAGGGGGAACACTGAAGCTTTCTTT.

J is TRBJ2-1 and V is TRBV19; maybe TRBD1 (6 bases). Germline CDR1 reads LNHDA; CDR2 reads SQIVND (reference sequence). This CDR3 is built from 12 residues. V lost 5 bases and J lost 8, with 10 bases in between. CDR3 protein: CASSPQGDEQFF. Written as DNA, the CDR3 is TGTGCCAGTAGTCCACAGGGAGATGAGCAGTTCTTC.

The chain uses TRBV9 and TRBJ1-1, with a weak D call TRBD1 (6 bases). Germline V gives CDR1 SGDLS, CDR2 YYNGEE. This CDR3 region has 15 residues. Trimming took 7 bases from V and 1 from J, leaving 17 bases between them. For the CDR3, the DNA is TGTGCCAGCGGAGGGGGGGGCAGCTCGAACACTGAAGCTTTCTTT. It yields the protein CASGGGGSSNTEAFF.

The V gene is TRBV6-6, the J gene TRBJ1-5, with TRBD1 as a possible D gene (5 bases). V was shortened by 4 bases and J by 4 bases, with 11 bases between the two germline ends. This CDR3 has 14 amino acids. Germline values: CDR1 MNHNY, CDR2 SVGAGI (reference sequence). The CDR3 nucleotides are TGTGCCAGCAGTTGGGGGTTTGGTAATCAGCCCCAGCATTTT. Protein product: CASSWGFGNQPQHF.

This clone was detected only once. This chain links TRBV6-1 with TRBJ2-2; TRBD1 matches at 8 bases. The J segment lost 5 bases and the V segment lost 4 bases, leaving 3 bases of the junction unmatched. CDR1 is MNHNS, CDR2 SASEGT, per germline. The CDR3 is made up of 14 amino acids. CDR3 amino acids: CASSATGATGELFF. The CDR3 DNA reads TGTGCCAGCAGTGCGACAGGGGCGACCGGGGAGCTGTTTTTT.

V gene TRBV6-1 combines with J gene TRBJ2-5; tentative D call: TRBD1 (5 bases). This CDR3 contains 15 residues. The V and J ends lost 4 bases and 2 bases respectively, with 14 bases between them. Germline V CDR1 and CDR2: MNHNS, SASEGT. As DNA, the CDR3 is TGTGCCAGCAGTGTTATGGGGCGGAAACAAGAGACCCAGTACTTC. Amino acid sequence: CASSVMGRKQETQYF.

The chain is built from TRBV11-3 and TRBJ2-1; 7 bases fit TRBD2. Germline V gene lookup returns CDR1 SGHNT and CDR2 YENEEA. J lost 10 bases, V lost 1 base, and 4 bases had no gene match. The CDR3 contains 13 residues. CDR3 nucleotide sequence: TGTGCCAGCAGCTTAGCGGGGGGAAGGGAGCAGTTCTTC. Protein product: CASSLAGGREQFF.

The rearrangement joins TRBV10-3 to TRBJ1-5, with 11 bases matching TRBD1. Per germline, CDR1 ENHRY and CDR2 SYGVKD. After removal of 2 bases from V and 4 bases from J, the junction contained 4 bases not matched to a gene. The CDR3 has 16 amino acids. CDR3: CAISEGGTGGNQPQHF. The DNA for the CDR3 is TGTGCCATCAGTGAGGGGGGGACAGGGGGGAATCAGCCCCAGCATTTT.

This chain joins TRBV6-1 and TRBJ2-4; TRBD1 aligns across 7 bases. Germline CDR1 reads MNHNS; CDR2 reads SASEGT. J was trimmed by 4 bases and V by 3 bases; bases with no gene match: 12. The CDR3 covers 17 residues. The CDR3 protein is CASSDFLTGTDKNIQYF. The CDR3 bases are TGTGCCAGCAGTGATTTCCTCACCGGGACAGATAAAAACATTCAGTACTTC.

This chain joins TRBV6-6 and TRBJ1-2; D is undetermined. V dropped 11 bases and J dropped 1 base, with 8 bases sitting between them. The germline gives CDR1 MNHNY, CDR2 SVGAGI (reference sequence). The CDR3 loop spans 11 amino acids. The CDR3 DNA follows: TGTGCCTCCGAGGGTAACTATGGCTACACCTTC. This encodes CASEGNYGYTF.

CDR3: CASSFSSYNSPLHF. DNA for the CDR3: TGTGCCAGCAGTTTCAGCTCCTATAATTCACCCCTCCACTTT. J is TRBJ1-6 and V is TRBV28; D uncertain. The CDR3 consists of 14 residues. V was pared by 3 bases and J by 0 bases, with 3 bases between. The germline V gene encodes CDR1 MDHEN and CDR2 SYDVKM.

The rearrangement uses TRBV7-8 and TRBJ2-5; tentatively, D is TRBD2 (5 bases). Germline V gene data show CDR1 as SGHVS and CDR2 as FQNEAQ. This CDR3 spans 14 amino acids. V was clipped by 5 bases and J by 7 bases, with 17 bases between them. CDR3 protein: CASSIILAVGTQYF. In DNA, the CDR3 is TGTGCCAGCAGCATCATTCTAGCTGTCGGGACCCAGTACTTC.

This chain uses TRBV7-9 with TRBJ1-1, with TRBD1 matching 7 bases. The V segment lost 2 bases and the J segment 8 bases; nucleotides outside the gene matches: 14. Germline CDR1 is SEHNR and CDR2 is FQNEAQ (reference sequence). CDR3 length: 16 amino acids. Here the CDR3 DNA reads TGTGCCAGCAGCTTAACAAATACAGGGGTCCCCCCGGAAGCTTTCTTT. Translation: CASSLTNTGVPPEAFF.

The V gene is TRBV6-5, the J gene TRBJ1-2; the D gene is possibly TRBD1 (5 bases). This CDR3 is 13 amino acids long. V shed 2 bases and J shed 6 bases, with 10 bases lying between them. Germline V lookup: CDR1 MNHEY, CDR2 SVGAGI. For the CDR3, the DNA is TGTGCCAGCAGTTACCTAGGGGATGATGGCTACACCTTC. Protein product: CASSYLGDDGYTF.

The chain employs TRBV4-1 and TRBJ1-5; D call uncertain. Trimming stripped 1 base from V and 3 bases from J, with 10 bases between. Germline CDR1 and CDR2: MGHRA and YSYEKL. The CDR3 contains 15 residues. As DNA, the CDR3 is TGCGCCAGCAGCCAAGGGGGAGGGCTCAATCAGCCCCAGCATTTT. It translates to CASSQGGGLNQPQHF.

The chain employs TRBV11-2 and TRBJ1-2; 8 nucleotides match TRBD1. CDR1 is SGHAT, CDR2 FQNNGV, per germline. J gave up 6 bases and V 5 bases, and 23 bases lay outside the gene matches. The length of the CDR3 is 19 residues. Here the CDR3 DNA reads TGTGCCAGCAGCACGAAACCCCGGGACAGGCGAGTTCCACGGGATGGCTACACCTTC. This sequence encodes CASSTKPRDRRVPRDGYTF.

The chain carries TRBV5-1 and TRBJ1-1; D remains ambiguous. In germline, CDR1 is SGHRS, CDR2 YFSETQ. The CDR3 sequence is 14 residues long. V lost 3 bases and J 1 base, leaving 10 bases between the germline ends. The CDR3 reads CASSSPGPNTEAFF. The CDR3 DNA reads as TGCGCCAGCAGCTCCCCGGGCCCGAACACTGAAGCTTTCTTT.

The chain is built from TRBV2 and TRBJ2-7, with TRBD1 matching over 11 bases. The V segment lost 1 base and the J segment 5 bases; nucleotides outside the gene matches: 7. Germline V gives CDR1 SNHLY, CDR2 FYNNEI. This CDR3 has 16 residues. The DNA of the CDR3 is TGTGCCAGCAGTGAAGAAGGACAGGGGGCGAAACACGAGCAGTACGTC. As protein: CASSEEGQGAKHEQYV.

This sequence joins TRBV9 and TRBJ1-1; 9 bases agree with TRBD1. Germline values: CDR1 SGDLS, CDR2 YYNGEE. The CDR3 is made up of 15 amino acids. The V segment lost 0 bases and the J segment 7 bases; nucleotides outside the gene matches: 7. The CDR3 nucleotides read TGTGCCAGCAGCGTAGTCCCACAGGGGGCAGGTGAAGCTTTCTTT. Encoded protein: CASSVVPQGAGEAFF. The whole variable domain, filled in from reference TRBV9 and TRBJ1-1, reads DSGVTQTPKHLITATGQRVTLRCSPRSGDLSVYWYQQSLDQGLQFLIQYYNGEERAKGNILERFSAQQFPDLHSELNLSSLELGDSALYFCASSVVPQGAGEAFFGQGTRLTVV.

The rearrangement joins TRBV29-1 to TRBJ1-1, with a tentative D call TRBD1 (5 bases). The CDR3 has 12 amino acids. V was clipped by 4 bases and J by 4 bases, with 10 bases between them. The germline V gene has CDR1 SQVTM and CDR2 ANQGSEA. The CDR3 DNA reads TGCAGCGTTGGGGGCACCCCCACTGAAGCTTTCTTT. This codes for CSVGGTPTEAFF.

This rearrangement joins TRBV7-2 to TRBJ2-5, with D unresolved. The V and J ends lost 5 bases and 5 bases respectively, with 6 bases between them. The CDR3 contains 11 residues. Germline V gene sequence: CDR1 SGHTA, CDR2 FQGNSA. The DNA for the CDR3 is TGTGCCAGCAGCCCTTGGGAGACCCAGTACTTC. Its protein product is CASSPWETQYF. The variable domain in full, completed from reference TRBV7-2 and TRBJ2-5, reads GAGVSQSPSNKVTEKGKDVELRCDPISGHTALYWYRQSLGQGLEFLIYFQGNSAPDKSGLPSDRFSAERTGGSVSTLTIQRTQQEDSAVYLCASSPWETQYFGPGTRLLVL.

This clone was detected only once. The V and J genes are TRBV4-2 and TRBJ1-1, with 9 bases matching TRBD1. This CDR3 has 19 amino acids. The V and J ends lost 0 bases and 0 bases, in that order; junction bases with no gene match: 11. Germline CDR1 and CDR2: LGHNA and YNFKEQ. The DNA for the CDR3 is TGTGCCAGCAGCCAAGAGAGCCGGGGGACAGGGAGGATGAACACTGAAGCTTTCTTT. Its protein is CASSQESRGTGRMNTEAFF.